This is a list of T cell receptor beta chains from one sample in a study of tumor and adjacent non-tumor tissue in lung cancer. Each CDR3 protein is one row after TCRdb ran MiXCR on the multiplex PCR reads. The sample records approximately 53,000 distinct CDR3 sequences, 74% being singletons. The source material was distant non-tumor lung tissue. The receptors were gathered from a woman in her sixties with non-small cell lung cancer. The CDR3 runs from the conserved cysteine through the conserved F or W. The D gene is left open where the match is weak. Clone size is not always given. Where it is, it says once, few, many or a class for expanded clones.

TRBD2 | few | TRBJ2-1 | TRBV5-1 | CASSPSAGGGYIEQFF | TGCGCCAGCAGCCCTTCTGCGGGAGGGGGGTACATTGAGCAGTTCTTC
TRBD1 | - | TRBJ2-4 | TRBV11-2 | CASRTGVENIQYF | TGTGCCAGCAGGACAGGGGTGGAAAACATTCAGTACTTC
TRBD2 | - | TRBJ2-1 | TRBV12-3/TRBV12-4 | CASGSIAGGLYNEQFF | TGTGCCAGCGGTTCCATAGCGGGAGGACTTTACAATGAGCAGTTCTTC
- | - | TRBJ2-5 | TRBV4-1 | CPSNQEGRKDIGGRETQYF | TGCCCCAGCAACCAAGAAGGCAGGAAGGATATCGGGGGGCGTGAGACCCAATACTTC
- | - | TRBJ1-5 | TRBV11-2 | CASSLESNRPQHF | TGTGCCAGTAGCTTAGAAAGCAATCGGCCCCAGCATTTT
- | - | TRBJ1-2 | TRBV6-1 | CVSSGTGFSNYGYTF | TGTGTCAGCAGTGGAACAGGGTTTTCCAACTATGGCTACACCTTC
- | - | TRBJ2-2 | TRBV5-1 | CASSLVGNTGELFF | TGCGCCAGCAGCTTGGTCGGGAACACCGGGGAGCTGTTTTTT
- | - | TRBJ1-1 | TRBV4-1 | CASSQVVGNTEALF | TGCGCCAGCAGCCAAGTCGTAGGGAACACTGAAGCACTCTTT
TRBD1 | - | TRBJ2-7 | TRBV28 | CANREGTGVNEQYF | TGTGCTAACAGAGAAGGGACAGGGGTCAACGAGCAGTACTTC
- | - | TRBJ2-7 | TRBV6-2/TRBV6-3 | CANSQKQGIYEQYF | TGTGCCAACAGCCAGAAACAGGGTATTTACGAACAGTATTTC
- | once | TRBJ2-7 | TRBV11-2 | CARSLVSNSYEQYF | TGTGCTAGAAGCTTAGTCTCAAACTCCTACGAGCAGTACTTC
- | - | TRBJ2-7 | TRBV4-3 | CASSEGTSGTYEQYF | TGCGCCAGCAGCGAAGGGACCAGCGGAACCTACGAGCAGTACTTC
TRBD1 | - | TRBJ2-6 | TRBV29-1 | CSVEVWTGIGNSGADVPTF | TGCAGCGTTGAAGTTTGGACAGGGATAGGTAACTCTGGGGCCGACGTCCCGACTTTC
TRBD1 | - | TRBJ2-3 | TRBV29-1 | CSVQGRKGAADTQYF | TGCAGTGTTCAAGGTAGGAAGGGGGCTGCAGATACGCAGTATTTT
TRBD1 | - | TRBJ2-2 | TRBV6-5 | CSSSYKTGGANIGELFF | TGTTCCAGCAGTTACAAGACAGGGGGCGCAAACATCGGGGAGCTGTTTTTT
- | many | TRBJ2-1 | TRBV5-6 | CASSWGRNNEQFF | TGTGCCAGCAGCTGGGGTCGAAACAATGAGCAGTTCTTC
TRBD2 | once | TRBJ2-1 | TRBV12-3/TRBV12-4 | CVAGGPGNEQSF | TGTGTAGCGGGAGGGCCGGGCAATGAGCAGTCCTTC
- | - | TRBJ1-2 | TRBV6-2/TRBV6-3 | CATSISGAREHDYTF | TGTGCCACCAGTATCTCGGGGGCGCGGGAACATGACTACACCTTC
- | - | TRBJ2-6 | TRBV4-1 | CASNQDDSGVNVLTF | TGCGCCAGCAACCAAGATGACTCTGGAGTCAACGTCCTGACTTTC
- | - | TRBJ1-1 | TRBV6-5 | CASSLTPGLENTEAFF | TGTGCCAGCAGTCTCACACCGGGACTAGAGAACACTGAAGCTTTCTTT
- | many | TRBJ1-2 | TRBV20-1 | CSAKMGVTFYGYTF | TGCAGTGCCAAAATGGGGGTCACCTTCTATGGCTACACCTTC
- | - | TRBJ2-7 | TRBV6-5 | CASSPGWVGEQYF | TGTGCCAGCAGCCCCGGCTGGGTGGGGGAGCAGTACTTC
- | - | TRBJ1-1 | TRBV27 | CASSLAPGNTEAFF | TGTGCCAGCAGTCTTGCCCCAGGGAACACTGAAGCTTTCTTT
TRBD1 | - | TRBJ1-2 | TRBV29-1 | CSPQGVGIAKYGYTF | TGCAGCCCCCAGGGGGTCGGAATTGCTAAATATGGCTACACCTTC
TRBD1 | - | TRBJ1-6 | TRBV5-4 | CASDLAGQSLGSPLHF | TGTGCCAGCGACTTGGCGGGACAGAGTTTGGGTTCACCCCTCCACTTT
- | - | TRBJ1-4 | TRBV9 | CASSSSTGRGEKLFF | TGTGCCAGCAGCTCATCCACGGGACGGGGAGAAAAACTGTTTTTT
- | - | TRBJ1-1 | TRBV6-1 | CANSESIVALGQGNTEAFF | TGCGCCAACAGTGAATCTATCGTTGCCTTGGGGCAGGGGAACACTGAAGCTTTCTTT
- | - | TRBJ2-1 | TRBV11-2 | CASSTHRRLECNEQFF | TGTGCTAGCAGCACCCACAGGAGGCTAGAGTGCAATGAGCAGTTCTTC
- | few | TRBJ1-2 | TRBV5-7 | CASSLPYWGTSGYTF | TGTGCCAGCAGCCTGCCCTACTGGGGGACCAGCGGCTACACCTTC
TRBD1 | - | TRBJ2-7 | TRBV7-2 | CASSPRQGSYERYF | TGTGCCAGCAGCCCCAGACAGGGTTCCTACGAGCGGTACTTC
- | few | TRBJ2-5 | TRBV7-2 | CASSLASLGGETQYF | TGTGCCAGCAGCTTAGCGAGTTTAGGTGGAGAGACCCAGTACTTC
- | - | TRBJ2-1 | TRBV5-6 | CASSLGRGSRDEQFF | TGTGCCAGCAGCTTGGGACGGGGTTCAAGGGATGAGCAGTTCTTC
- | few | TRBJ2-5 | TRBV11-2 | CVSSSTGTGGGTQYF | TGTGTTAGCAGCTCGACAGGGACGGGGGGCGGGACCCAGTACTTC
- | - | TRBJ1-1 | TRBV6-5 | CASSYLAGLMNTEVFF | TGTGCCAGCAGTTACTTGGCCGGACTCATGAACACTGAAGTTTTCTTT
- | - | TRBJ1-5 | TRBV7-9 | CARSIDAQPQHF | TGTGCCCGCAGCATAGACGCCCAGCCCCAGCATTTT
- | - | TRBJ1-5 | TRBV20-1 | CSVDRQGKNQPQHF | TGCAGTGTTGATCGACAAGGAAAGAATCAGCCCCAGCATTTT
- | - | TRBJ2-3 | TRBV29-1 | CSVAKLGETDTQYF | TGCAGCGTTGCGAAGTTGGGGGAAACAGATACGCAGTATTTT
TRBD1 | - | TRBJ2-1 | TRBV11-2 | CASSSKSGTDYNEQLF | TGTGCCAGCAGCTCCAAGTCCGGGACAGATTACAATGAGCAGTTATTC
TRBD1 | - | TRBJ2-3 | TRBV29-1 | CGVETGSTDTQYF | TGCGGAGTTGAGACAGGGAGTACAGATACGCAGTATTTT
TRBD1 | medium-sized | TRBJ2-7 | TRBV6-5 | CASSPLGFRTGGYEQYF | TGTGCCAGCAGCCCCCTCGGGTTTAGGACAGGCGGCTACGAGCAGTACTTC